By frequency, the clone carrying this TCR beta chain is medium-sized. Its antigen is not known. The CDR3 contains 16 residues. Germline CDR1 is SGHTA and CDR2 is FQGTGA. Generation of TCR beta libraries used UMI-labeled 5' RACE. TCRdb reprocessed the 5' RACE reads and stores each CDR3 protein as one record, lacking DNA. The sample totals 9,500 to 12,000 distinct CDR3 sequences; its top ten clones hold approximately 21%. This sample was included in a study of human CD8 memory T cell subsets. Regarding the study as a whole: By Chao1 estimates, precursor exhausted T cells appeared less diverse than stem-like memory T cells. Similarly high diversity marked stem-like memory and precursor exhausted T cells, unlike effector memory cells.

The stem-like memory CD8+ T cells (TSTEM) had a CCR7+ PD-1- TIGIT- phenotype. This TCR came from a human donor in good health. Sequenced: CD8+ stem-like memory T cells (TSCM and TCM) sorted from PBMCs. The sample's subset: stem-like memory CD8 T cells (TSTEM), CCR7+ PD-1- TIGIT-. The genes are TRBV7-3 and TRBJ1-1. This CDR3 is CASSLDGTTGNTEAFF. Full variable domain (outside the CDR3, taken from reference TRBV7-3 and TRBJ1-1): GAGVSQTPSNKVTEKGKYVELRCDPISGHTALYWYRQSLGQGPEFLIYFQGTGAADDSGLPNDRFFAVRPEGSVSTLKIQRTERGDSAVYLCASSLDGTTGNTEAFFGQGTRLTVV.